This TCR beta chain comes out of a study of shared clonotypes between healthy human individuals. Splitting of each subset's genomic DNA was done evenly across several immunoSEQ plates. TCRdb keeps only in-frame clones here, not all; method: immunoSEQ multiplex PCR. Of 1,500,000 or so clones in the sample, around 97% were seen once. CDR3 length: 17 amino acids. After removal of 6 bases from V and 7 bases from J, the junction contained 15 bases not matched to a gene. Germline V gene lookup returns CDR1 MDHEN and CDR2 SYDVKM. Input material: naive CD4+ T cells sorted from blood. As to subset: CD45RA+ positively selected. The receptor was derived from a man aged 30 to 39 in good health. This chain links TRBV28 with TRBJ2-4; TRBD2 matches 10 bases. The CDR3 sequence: CASRAPLAGVSGNIQYF. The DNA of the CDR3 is TGTGCCAGCAGGGCTCCTCTAGCGGGAGTAAGTGGTAACATTCAGTACTTC.